This passage covers 12 T cell receptor beta chains from one sample sequenced in a study of CD8 T cells in ankylosing spondylitis. TCRdb analysed the 5' RACE reads with MiXCR anew, one entry per CDR3 protein. The table lists hundreds of thousands of distinct CDR3 sequences, 10% to 13% of them singletons. Sequencing was carried out using blood, either unsorted or a sorted T cell fraction (not recorded which). The receptors originated from a male donor with ankylosing spondylitis or in good health (not recorded which).

This clonotype was counted many times. The chain joins TRBV5-1 to TRBJ2-2; 8 positions agree with TRBD1. With V trimmed by 1 base and J by 1 base, 6 bases remained unmatched. Germline values: CDR1 SGHRS, CDR2 YFSETQ. This CDR3 is built from 17 residues. In nucleotides, the CDR3 is TGCGCCAGCAGCTTGACCCTAGGGACAGGGAACACCGGGGAGCTGTTTTTT. Translating it yields CASSLTLGTGNTGELFF.

Comment on this clonotype: A much larger clone is a single base away; this may be a read error. The DNA for the CDR3 is TGCAGCGTTGAACTATCCTCGACCCGTCGGGCTTGCTTT. Encoded protein: CSVELSSTRRACF. J is TRBJ1-1 and V is TRBV29-1; D call uncertain. CDR1 SQVTM and CDR2 ANQGSEA come from the germline V gene. The CDR3 runs 13 residues.

Ten or more counts support this clonotype. This chain uses TRBV28 with TRBJ1-5; D might be TRBD1 (5 bases). The germline V gene encodes CDR1 MDHEN and CDR2 SYDVKM. Trimming removed 6 bases at V and 0 bases at J, with 12 bases between. This CDR3 has 15 residues. CDR3 nucleotides: TGTGCCAGCAGCGACAGCTGGTATAGCAATCAGCCCCAGCATTTT. Translation: CASSDSWYSNQPQHF. Drawing the rest from reference TRBV28 and TRBJ1-5, the complete variable domain is DVKVTQSSRYLVKRTGEKVFLECVQDMDHENMFWYRQDPGLGLRLIYFSYDVKMKEKGDIPEGYSVSREKKERFSLILESASTNQTSMYLCASSDSWYSNQPQHFGDGTRLSIL.

This clonotype showed up many times. The rearrangement joins TRBV6-1 to TRBJ2-3, with 10 bases that match TRBD1. V trimming: 6 bases; J trimming: 4 bases; junction bases outside the gene matches: 4. The CDR3 contains 14 residues. Germline values: CDR1 MNHNS, CDR2 SASEGT. In DNA form, the CDR3 reads TGTGCCAGCAGCACGACAGGGGGCCCAGATACGCAGTATTTT. It encodes CASSTTGGPDTQYF.

The chain has TRBV18 and TRBJ1-5; TRBD1 agrees at 8 bases. With 4 bases clipped from V and 1 base from J, the junction kept 6 bases outside the gene matches. CDR3 length: 16 amino acids. CDR1 KGHSH and CDR2 LQKENI come from the germline V gene. The CDR3 DNA reads as TGTGCCAGCTCACGGGAGACAGGGGACAGCAATCAGCCCCAGCATTTT. Its protein is CASSRETGDSNQPQHF.

J is TRBJ2-5 and V is TRBV20-1, with TRBD2 matching 10 bases. Germline V gene lookup returns CDR1 DFQATT and CDR2 SNEGSKA (reference sequence). This CDR3 is 16 amino acids long. J gave up 2 bases and V 3 bases, and 9 bases lay outside the gene matches. The CDR3 nucleotides are TGCAGTGCTAGCGACCCAGCGGGGGGGACTCAAGAGACCCAGTACTTC. Protein sequence: CSASDPAGGTQETQYF.

On this clonotype: A read error may be the cause here, since a much bigger clone is one base away. J is TRBJ2-3 and V is TRBV7-3; 7 bases align to TRBD1. CDR1 is SGHTA, CDR2 FQGTGA, per germline. The CDR3 has 16 amino acids. CDR3 sequence: CAGSSWTGAGTDTQYF. CDR3 bases: TGTGCCGGCAGCTCGTGGACAGGCGCAGGCACAGATACGCAGTATTTT. The whole variable domain, filled in from reference TRBV7-3 and TRBJ2-3, reads GAGVSQTPSNKVTEKGKYVELRCDPISGHTALYWYRQSLGQGPEFLIYFQGTGAADDSGLPNDRFFAVRPEGSVSTLKIQRTERGDSAVYLCAGSSWTGAGTDTQYFGPGTRLTVL.

This clonotype is medium-sized. In nucleotides, the CDR3 is TGTGCCAGCAGCTATAGCGGGGCACACACAGATACGCAGTATTTT. Translated: CASSYSGAHTDTQYF. V and J are TRBV9 and TRBJ2-3; 8 bases align to TRBD2. V was clipped by 4 bases and J by 2 bases; unmatched bases: 6. CDR1 and CDR2 from the germline V gene are SGDLS and YYNGEE. CDR3 length equals 15 residues.

This clonotype was seen more than once but under ten times. This chain connects TRBV11-2 to TRBJ2-1, with 9 bases fitting TRBD2. V was pared by 0 bases and J by 0 bases, with 6 bases of the junction left unmatched. CDR3 length: 18 amino acids. CDR1 and CDR2 (germline): SGHAT, FQNNGV. The DNA for the CDR3 is TGTGCCAGCAGCTTAGAGTCTAGCGGGGTGAGCTCCTACAATGAGCAGTTCTTC. Its protein product is CASSLESSGVSSYNEQFF.

This rearrangement joins TRBV12-3 or TRBV12-4 to TRBJ1-5, with D perhaps matching TRBD1 (6 bases). Between the trimmed V and J ends, which lost 5 bases and 7 bases, there was a span of 15 bases. The CDR3 loop spans 14 amino acids. The CDR3 protein is CASSPSRGIQPQHF. CDR3 coding DNA: TGTGCCAGCAGTCCATCCAGGGGTATACAGCCCCAGCATTTT.

This clonotype was seen many times. This chain uses TRBV9 with TRBJ2-5; D unresolved. The V gene's germline CDR1 is SGDLS and CDR2 YYNGEE. With 0 bases removed from V and 4 bases from J, the gap between germline ends came to 16 bases. The CDR3 has 16 residues. DNA of the CDR3: TGTGCCAGCAGCGTAGGTCGTCAGTTGAGGTCAGAGACCCAGTACTTC. It codes for CASSVGRQLRSETQYF.

This clonotype was counted many times. The V and J genes are TRBV7-8 and TRBJ2-1; D remains unclear. CDR3 length equals 14 residues. V lost 2 bases, J lost 3 bases, and 8 bases lay in between. CDR1 is SGHVS and CDR2 is FQNEAQ in the germline V gene. CDR3 in amino acids: CASSLSELYNEQFF. CDR3 coding DNA: TGTGCCAGCAGCTTAAGCGAGCTCTACAATGAGCAGTTCTTC. The entire variable domain, with the rest obtained from reference TRBV7-8 and TRBJ2-1, is as follows: GAGVSQSPRYKVAKRGQDVALRCDPISGHVSLFWYQQALGQGPEFLTYFQNEAQLDKSGLPSDRFFAERPEGSVSTLKIQRTQQEDSAVYLCASSLSELYNEQFFGPGTRLTVL.